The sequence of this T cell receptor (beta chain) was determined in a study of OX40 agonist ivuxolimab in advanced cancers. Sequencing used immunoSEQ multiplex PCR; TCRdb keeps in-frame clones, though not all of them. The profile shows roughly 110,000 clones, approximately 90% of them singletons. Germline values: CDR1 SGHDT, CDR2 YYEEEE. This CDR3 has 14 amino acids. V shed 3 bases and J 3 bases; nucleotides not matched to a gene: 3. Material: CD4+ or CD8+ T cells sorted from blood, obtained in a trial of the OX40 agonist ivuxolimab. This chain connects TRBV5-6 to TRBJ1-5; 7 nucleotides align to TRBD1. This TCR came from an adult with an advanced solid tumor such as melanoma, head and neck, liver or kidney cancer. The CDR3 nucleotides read TGTGCCAGCAGCTCGACAGGGCTCAATCAGCCCCAGCATTTT. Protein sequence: CASSSTGLNQPQHF. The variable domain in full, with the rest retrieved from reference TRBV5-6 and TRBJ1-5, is DAGVTQSPTHLIKTRGQQVTLRCSPKSGHDTVSWYQQALGQGPQFIFQYYEEEERQRGNFPDRFSGHQFPNYSSELNVNALLLGDSALYLCASSSTGLNQPQHFGDGTRLSIL.